This T cell receptor (beta chain) was captured in a study of control samples from healthy donors and cancer patients. The table came from immunoSEQ multiplex PCR; TCRdb's copy has only in-frame clones and leaves some out. Of approximately 100,000 clones listed, around nine tenths are singletons. This clone was found once. The CDR3 consists of 15 residues. CDR1 is LGHDT and CDR2 is YNNKEL in the germline V gene (reference sequence). V was pared by 2 bases and J by 3 bases, with 5 bases of the junction left unmatched. The receptor comes from a human donor in good health. The donor label of this sample is uncertain. The specimen sequenced was blood. The V call is TRBV3-1 (or the pseudogene TRBV3-2), the J call TRBJ2-7; 9 bases line up with TRBD2. For the CDR3, the DNA is TGTGCCAGCAGCCAAAGCCTAGCGGGGATCTACGAGCAGTACTTC. This codes for CASSQSLAGIYEQYF.